This is a list of T cell receptor beta chains from one sample in a study of identical twins' blood T cells. TCRdb reanalysed the 5' RACE reads using MiXCR and keeps one entry per CDR3 protein. The profile shows a few hundred thousand distinct CDR3 sequences, more than 25% of them singletons. Sequencing was done on a sample of PBMCs. These TCRs come from a woman aged 18 to 55 in good health. Both conserved end residues are part of each CDR3. A D gene is named only where the DNA matches it firmly. A clone size is listed for some rows: how often the clone was seen (once, few, many), or a class if it is expanded.

size | J | D | V | length | DNA | CDR3
. | TRBJ1-1 | . | TRBV5-1 | 17 | TGCGCCAGCAGCTTGGGGCAGGCAGGGAACATGAACACTGAAGCTTTCTTT | CASSLGQAGNMNTEAFF
many | TRBJ1-2 | . | TRBV9 | 15 | TGTGCCAGCAGCGTACGGGGAGGGTCTAACTATGGCTACACCTTC | CASSVRGGSNYGYTF
. | TRBJ1-1 | . | TRBV20-1 | 15 | TGCAGTGCTAGAGATCCAGTGGGCACCGGCACTGAAGCTTTCTTT | CSARDPVGTGTEAFF
many | TRBJ2-3 | TRBD1 | TRBV10-3 | 16 | TGTGCCATCAGCTCTGCCGGGACAGGGGCCTCAGATACGCAGTATTTT | CAISSAGTGASDTQYF
few | TRBJ2-4 | TRBD2 | TRBV4-3 | 13 | TGCGCCAGCAGCCCGGGGACTAGAGCCATTCAGTACTTC | CASSPGTRAIQYF
. | TRBJ2-7 | . | TRBV2 | 13 | TGTGCCACAATGTGGTCAGCGCCGGGCGAGCAGTACTTC | CATMWSAPGEQYF
few | TRBJ2-3 | TRBD2 | TRBV29-1 | 16 | TGCAGCGTTGAAAGTGCGGCGGGGGGGCCCGCAGATACGCAGTATTTT | CSVESAAGGPADTQYF
. | TRBJ1-3 | . | TRBV9 | 12 | TGTGCCAGCAGCGGATCAGGGGAATCCATATATTTT | CASSGSGESIYF
. | TRBJ2-1 | . | TRBV29-1 | 15 | TGCAGCGTTGACGGTTGGAGCCGGGGAATCAATGAGCAGTTCTTC | CSVDGWSRGINEQFF
. | TRBJ2-7 | TRBD1 | TRBV12-3/TRBV12-4 | 14 | TGTGCCAGCAGTTTGGGACAGGGGTTAGACGAGCAGTACTTC | CASSLGQGLDEQYF
many | TRBJ1-6 | . | TRBV11-2 | 13 | TGTGCCAGCAGCTTAGATTTAAATTCACCCCTCCACTTT | CASSLDLNSPLHF
. | TRBJ1-1 | . | TRBV15 | 11 | TGTGCCACCCGCGGGATCACTGAAGCTTTCTTT | CATRGITEAFF
. | TRBJ1-2 | . | TRBV29-1 | 12 | TGCAGCGTTCTCAGGGGAAACTATGGCTACACCTTC | CSVLRGNYGYTF
few | TRBJ1-1 | . | TRBV12-5 | 13 | TGTGCTAGTGGCTCCGGGCGTAGCACTGAAGCTTTCTTT | CASGSGRSTEAFF
. | TRBJ2-3 | . | TRBV6-5 | 15 | TGTGCCAGCAGTTACTCTAGCGGTAGCACAGATACGCAGTATTTT | CASSYSSGSTDTQYF
. | TRBJ1-3 | TRBD1 | TRBV7-2 | 17 | TGTGCCAGCAGCTCGCAAGGGACAGGGGTTTCCGGAAACACCATATATTTT | CASSSQGTGVSGNTIYF